This entry concerns a single T cell receptor (beta chain). Its antigen remains unidentified. No base quality values were provided; no much bigger clone lies one nucleotide off. The sample belongs to a study of CD8+CD57+ T cells in acquired aplastic anemia (dated by TCRdb to the late 2010s). For the study in its entirety: Extracted DNA from sorted CD4+ and CD8+ cells averaged approximately 3 ug, ranging from roughly 0.17 to 27.4 ug. A CD8+CD57+ expansion meant a frequency higher than the mean frequency seen in healthy subjects. Broader findings and caveats from the paper: CD8+ Simpson's diversity did not differ significantly between patients and healthy controls (P=0.060). Although around 30 CD8+ CDR3 sequences were shared by patients and controls, these sequences appeared highly expressed in patients and within the immunodominant clones of patients.

Trimming takes 1 base from V and 3 bases from J, and the germline ends sit 7 bases apart. The CDR1 and CDR2 encoded by the germline V gene (reference sequence) are SEHNR and FQNEAQ. Reading from cysteine to phenylalanine, the CDR3 counts 15 amino acids. Only the CDR3 part of the read is kept: 45 bases, read in frame from the first base. Expansion of CD8+CD57+ cells had been shown by flow cytometry in the patients chosen for sequencing. Every patient had a diagnosis of severe acquired aplastic anemia based on International Study of Aplastic Anemia and Agranulocytosis and Camitta criteria. No patient had received any therapy when blood was sampled. In the study, sorted CD4+ and CD8+ blood T cells from patients with severe aplastic anemia and from healthy subjects underwent deep sequencing of TCR repertoires. Patients were enrolled in the USA under clinicaltrials.gov protocols 00001620, 01623167, 00001397, 00071045, 00081523 and 00961064. Ficoll-Paque density gradient centrifugation was used to isolate peripheral blood mononuclear cells. CD4+ and CD8+ T cells were sorted by FACS or magnetic beads before DNA extraction.

Genomic DNA served as template for TCR beta VDJ combination and CDR3 sequence profiling. An Illumina HiSeq 2000 was the platform used for TCR repertoire sequencing. The study's own analysis went as follows. TRBV/TRBJ rearrangement plots, CDR3 size and DJ length profiles, and Simpson's diversity index were used to evaluate the repertoires. The immunodominant clone was defined as the most abundant DNA sequence in deep sequencing data. CDR3 amino acid sequences were screened for sharing across subjects and were compared with published repertoires and the VDJdb database. TCRdb applied fastp at Q25 and MiXCR to the public reads, then kept only in-frame beta chains. For every CDR3 protein sequence, its rows merge into one entry that carries the most common genes and DNA. The V and J calls and clone size are TCRdb's, not the authors'. The sample contains about 180,000 distinct CDR3 sequences, less than 65% of them found a single time. The top ten clones comprise 40% to 50% of the sample.

The sequence is built from TRBV7-9 and TRBJ2-6; no D gene is confidently identified. Sample: sorted CD4+, CD8+, or CD8+CD57+ T cells (not recorded which) from PBMCs. The clonotype comes from a human donor with aplastic anemia. CDR3 protein: CASSLVRLGANVLTF. The sequenced DNA: TGTGCCAGCAGCTTAGTCAGGCTTGGGGCCAACGTCCTGACTTTC.